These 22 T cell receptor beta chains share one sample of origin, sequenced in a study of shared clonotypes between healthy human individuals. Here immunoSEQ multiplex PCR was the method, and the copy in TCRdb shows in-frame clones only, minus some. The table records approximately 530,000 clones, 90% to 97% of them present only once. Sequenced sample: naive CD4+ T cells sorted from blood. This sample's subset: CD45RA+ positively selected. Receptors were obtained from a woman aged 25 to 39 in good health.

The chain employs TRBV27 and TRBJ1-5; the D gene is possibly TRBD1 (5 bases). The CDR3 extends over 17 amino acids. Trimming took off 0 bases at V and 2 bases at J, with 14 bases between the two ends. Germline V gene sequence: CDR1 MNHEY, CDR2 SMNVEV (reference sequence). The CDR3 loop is CASSLSKGSFGNQPQHF. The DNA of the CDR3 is TGTGCCAGCAGTTTATCGAAGGGGTCGTTTGGCAATCAGCCCCAGCATTTT.

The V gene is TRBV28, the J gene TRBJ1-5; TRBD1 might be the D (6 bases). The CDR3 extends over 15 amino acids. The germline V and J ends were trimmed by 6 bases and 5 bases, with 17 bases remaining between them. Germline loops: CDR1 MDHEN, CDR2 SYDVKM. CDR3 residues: CASSAPTGWDQPQHF. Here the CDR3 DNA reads TGTGCCAGCAGCGCCCCTACAGGGTGGGATCAGCCCCAGCATTTT.

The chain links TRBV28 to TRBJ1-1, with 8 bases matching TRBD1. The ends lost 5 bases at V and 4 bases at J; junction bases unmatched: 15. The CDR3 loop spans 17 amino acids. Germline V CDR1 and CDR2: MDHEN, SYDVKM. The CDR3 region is CASSPTPGSGTGTEAFF. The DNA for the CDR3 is TGTGCCAGCAGTCCCACGCCAGGTTCAGGGACAGGCACTGAAGCTTTCTTT.

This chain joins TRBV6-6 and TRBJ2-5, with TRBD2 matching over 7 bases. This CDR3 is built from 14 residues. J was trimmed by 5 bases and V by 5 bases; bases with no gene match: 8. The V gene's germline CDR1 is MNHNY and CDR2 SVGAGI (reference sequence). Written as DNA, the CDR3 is TGTGCCAGCAGTCGCGATAACGGGGGGGAGACCCAGTACTTC. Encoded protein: CASSRDNGGETQYF.

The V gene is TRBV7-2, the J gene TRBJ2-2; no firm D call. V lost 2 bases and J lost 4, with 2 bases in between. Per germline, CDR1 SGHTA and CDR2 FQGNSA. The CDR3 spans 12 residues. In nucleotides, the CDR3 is TGTGCCAGCAGCTTATTCACCGGGGAGCTGTTTTTT. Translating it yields CASSLFTGELFF.

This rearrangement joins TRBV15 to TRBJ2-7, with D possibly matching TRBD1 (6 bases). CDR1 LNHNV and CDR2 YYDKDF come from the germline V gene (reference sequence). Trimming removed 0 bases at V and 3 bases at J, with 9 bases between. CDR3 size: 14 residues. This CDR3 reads CATSRDPGHYEQYF. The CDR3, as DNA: TGTGCCACCAGCAGAGATCCGGGACACTACGAGCAGTACTTC.

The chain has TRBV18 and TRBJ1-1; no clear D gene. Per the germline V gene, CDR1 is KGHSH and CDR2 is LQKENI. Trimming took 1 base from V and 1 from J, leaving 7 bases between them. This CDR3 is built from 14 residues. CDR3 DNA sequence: TGTGCCAGCTCACCACAGAGAGAGAACACTGAAGCTTTCTTT. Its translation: CASSPQRENTEAFF.

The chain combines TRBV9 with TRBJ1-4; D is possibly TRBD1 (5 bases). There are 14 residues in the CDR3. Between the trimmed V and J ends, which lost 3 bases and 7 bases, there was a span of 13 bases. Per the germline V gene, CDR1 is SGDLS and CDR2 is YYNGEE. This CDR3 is CASSERGGGEKLFF. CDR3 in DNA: TGTGCCAGCAGCGAGCGGGGCGGGGGTGAAAAACTGTTTTTT. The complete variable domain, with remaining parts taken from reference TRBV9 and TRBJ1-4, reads DSGVTQTPKHLITATGQRVTLRCSPRSGDLSVYWYQQSLDQGLQFLIQYYNGEERAKGNILERFSAQQFPDLHSELNLSSLELGDSALYFCASSERGGGEKLFFGSGTQLSVL.

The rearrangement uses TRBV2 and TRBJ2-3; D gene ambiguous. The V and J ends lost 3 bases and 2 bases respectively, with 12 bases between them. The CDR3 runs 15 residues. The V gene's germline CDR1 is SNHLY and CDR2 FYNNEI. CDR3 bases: TGTGCCAGCAGTGATTTAGGGCAGTTCACAGATACGCAGTATTTT. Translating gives CASSDLGQFTDTQYF. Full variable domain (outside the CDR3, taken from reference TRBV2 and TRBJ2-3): EPEVTQTPSHQVTQMGQEVILRCVPISNHLYFYWYRQILGQKVEFLVSFYNNEISEKSEIFDDQFSVERPDGSNFTLKIRSTKLEDSAMYFCASSDLGQFTDTQYFGPGTRLTVL.

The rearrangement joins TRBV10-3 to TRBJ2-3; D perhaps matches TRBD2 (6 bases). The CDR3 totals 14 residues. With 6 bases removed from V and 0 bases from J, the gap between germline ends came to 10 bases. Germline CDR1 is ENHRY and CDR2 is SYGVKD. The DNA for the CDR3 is TGTGCCATCAGAGATAGCGGTAGCACAGATACGCAGTATTTT. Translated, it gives CAIRDSGSTDTQYF.

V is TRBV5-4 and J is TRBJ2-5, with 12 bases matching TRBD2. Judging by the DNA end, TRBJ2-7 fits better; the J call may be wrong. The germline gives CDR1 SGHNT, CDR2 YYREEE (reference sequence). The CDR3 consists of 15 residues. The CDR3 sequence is CASSPSSGRAREQYF. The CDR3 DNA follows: TGTGCCAGCAGCCCCTCTAGCGGGAGGGCGCGCGAGCAGTACTTC.

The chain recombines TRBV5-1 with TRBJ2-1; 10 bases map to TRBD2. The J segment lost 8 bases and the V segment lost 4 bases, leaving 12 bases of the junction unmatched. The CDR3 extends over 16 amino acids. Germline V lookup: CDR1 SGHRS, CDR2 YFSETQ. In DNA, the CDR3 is TGCGCCAGCAGCGTTAGGACTAGCGGCGAGCGTGATGAGCAGTTCTTC. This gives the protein CASSVRTSGERDEQFF.

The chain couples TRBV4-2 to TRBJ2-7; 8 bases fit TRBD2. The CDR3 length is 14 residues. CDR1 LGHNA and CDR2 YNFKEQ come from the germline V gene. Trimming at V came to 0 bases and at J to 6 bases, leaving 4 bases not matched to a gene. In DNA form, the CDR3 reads TGTGCCAGCAGCCAAGAGATGGGACTAGGCGAGCAGTACTTC. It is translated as CASSQEMGLGEQYF.

The CDR3 nucleotides are TGTGCCAGCTCAGGACAGCCGACTAGCACCGGGGAGCTGTTTTTT. Encoded protein: CASSGQPTSTGELFF. This chain uses TRBV18 with TRBJ2-2; the D call may be TRBD1 or TRBD2 (6 bases each). The V and J ends lost 5 bases and 4 bases respectively, with 14 bases between them. The CDR3 has 15 amino acids. CDR1 is KGHSH, CDR2 LQKENI, per germline.

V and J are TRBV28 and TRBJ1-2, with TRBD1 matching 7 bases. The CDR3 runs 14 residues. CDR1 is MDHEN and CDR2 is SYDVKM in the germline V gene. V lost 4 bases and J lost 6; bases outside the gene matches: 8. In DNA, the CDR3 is TGTGCCAGCAGTTCACAGGGGATAATGGATGGCTACACCTTC. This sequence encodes CASSSQGIMDGYTF.

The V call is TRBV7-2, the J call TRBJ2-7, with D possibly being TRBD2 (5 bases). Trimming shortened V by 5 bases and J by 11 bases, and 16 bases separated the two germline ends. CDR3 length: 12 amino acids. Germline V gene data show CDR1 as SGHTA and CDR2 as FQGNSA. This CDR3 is CASSLREGRKYF. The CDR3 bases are TGTGCCAGCAGCCTTCGGGAAGGAAGAAAGTACTTC.

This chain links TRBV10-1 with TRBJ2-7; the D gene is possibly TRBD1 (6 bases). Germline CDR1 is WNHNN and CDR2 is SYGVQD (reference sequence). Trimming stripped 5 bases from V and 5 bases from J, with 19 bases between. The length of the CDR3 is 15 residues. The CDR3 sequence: CASSSGRGLTHEQYF. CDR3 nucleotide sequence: TGCGCCAGCAGTAGCGGCAGGGGTCTCACTCACGAGCAGTACTTC.

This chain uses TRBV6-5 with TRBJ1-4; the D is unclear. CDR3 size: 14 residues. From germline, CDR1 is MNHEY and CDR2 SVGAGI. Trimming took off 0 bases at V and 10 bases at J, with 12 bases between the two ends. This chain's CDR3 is CASSYSNEIVKLFF. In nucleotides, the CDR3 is TGTGCCAGCAGTTACTCGAATGAAATAGTAAAACTGTTTTTT.

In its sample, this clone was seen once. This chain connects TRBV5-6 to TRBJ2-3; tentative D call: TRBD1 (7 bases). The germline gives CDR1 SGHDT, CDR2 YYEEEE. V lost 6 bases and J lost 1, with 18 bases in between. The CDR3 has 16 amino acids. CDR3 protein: CASTTKEGAGTDTQYF. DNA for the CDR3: TGTGCCAGCACCACAAAGGAGGGGGCCGGCACAGATACGCAGTATTTT.

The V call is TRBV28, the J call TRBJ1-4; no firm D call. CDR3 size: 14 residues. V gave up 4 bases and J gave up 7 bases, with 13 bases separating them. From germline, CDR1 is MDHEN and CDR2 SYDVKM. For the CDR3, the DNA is TGTGCCAGCAGTTCGGGTGTCGTAGGTGAAAAACTGTTTTTT. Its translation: CASSSGVVGEKLFF.

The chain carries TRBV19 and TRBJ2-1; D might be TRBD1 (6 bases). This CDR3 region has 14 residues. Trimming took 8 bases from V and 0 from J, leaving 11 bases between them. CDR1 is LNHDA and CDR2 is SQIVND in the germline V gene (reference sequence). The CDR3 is CASRDKSSYNEQFF. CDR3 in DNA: TGTGCCAGTCGGGACAAGAGCTCCTACAATGAGCAGTTCTTC.

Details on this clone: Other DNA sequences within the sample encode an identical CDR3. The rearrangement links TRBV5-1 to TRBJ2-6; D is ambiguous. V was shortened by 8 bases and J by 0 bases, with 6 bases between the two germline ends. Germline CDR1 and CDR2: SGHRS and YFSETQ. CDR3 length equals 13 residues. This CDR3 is CASRSSGANVLTF. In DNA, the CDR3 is TGCGCCAGTAGAAGCTCTGGGGCCAACGTCCTGACTTTC.